This TCR beta chain was recovered during a study of blood T cell repertoires in COVID-19. About the study: The study drew acute and convalescent COVID-19 samples from the United States, Italy and Spain. PBMCs, B-cell-depleted T cells, or T cells were the source of the cDNA or gDNA that made up the material.

Per the original methods: Nucleated cell number was recorded as an estimate derived from reference gene primer amplification. Profiled with immunoSEQ multiplex PCR; TCRdb holds only in-frame clones, not every one. From that table come the V and J calls and clone size; the DNA was used to work out D and trimming. The sample lists roughly 190,000 clones; 70% to 80% were seen once. The CDR3 length is 15 residues. V lost 8 bases and J lost 0; bases outside the gene matches: 5. Germline lookup yields CDR1 MNHEY and CDR2 SVGAGI. The rearrangement joins TRBV6-5 to TRBJ1-3; 9 bases map to TRBD1. This clonotype originated in a woman between 50 and 59 years old with active or convalescent COVID-19. Source material: peripheral blood. The CDR3 protein is CASDRTGDSGNTIYF. The CDR3 DNA sequence: TGTGCCAGCGACAGGACAGGGGACTCTGGAAACACCATATATTTT.